A single T cell receptor beta chain is shown here with its context. V shed 6 bases and J shed 5 bases, with 20 bases lying between them. Germline CDR1 and CDR2: MNHNY and SVGAGI (reference sequence). The CDR3 loop spans 16 amino acids. The sample belongs to a study of blood T cell repertoires in COVID-19. Data came from immunoSEQ multiplex PCR; TCRdb stores just in-frame clones and leaves some out. Found here are about 110,000 clones, nearly 80% of them singletons; the top ten hold more than 15%. The sample consisted of peripheral blood. The clonotype comes from a woman of 80 years or more with active or convalescent COVID-19. The chain employs TRBV6-6 and TRBJ1-5, with a tentative D call TRBD1 (5 bases). CDR3 residues: CASSPGVGRVYQPQHF. Here the CDR3 DNA reads TGTGCCAGCAGCCCCGGAGTGGGCAGGGTTTATCAGCCCCAGCATTTT.